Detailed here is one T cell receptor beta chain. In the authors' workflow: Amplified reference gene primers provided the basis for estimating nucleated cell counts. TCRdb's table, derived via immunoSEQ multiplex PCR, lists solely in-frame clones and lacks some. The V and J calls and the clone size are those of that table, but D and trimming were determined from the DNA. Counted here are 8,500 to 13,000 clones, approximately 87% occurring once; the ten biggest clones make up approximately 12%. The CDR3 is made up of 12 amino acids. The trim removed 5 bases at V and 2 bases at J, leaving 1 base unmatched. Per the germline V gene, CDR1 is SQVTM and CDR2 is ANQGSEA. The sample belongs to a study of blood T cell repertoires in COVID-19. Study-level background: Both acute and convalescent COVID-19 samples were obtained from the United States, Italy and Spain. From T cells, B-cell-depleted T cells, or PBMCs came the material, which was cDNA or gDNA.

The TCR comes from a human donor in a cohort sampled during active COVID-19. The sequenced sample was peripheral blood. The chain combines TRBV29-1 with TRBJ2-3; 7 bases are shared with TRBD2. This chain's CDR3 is CSVLAATDTQYF. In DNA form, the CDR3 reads TGCAGCGTTCTAGCGGCCACAGATACGCAGTATTTT.